This TCR beta chain was identified during a study of CXCR3-negative and CXCR3-positive naive CD8 T cells. Study details: Every library held about 1.5 +/- 0.3 million TRB reads, and the total came to around 140 million.

Study outcomes and limitations: Memory CD8+ T cell repertoires were far less diverse than both naive subsets. The level of CXCR3 expression partially decreased after cryopreservation; the majority of assays used fresh PBMCs.

CD45RO-CCR7+CD27+CD95- expression identified naive CD8+ T cells. The method, 5' RACE with UMI labels, was used to prepare the TRB cDNA libraries. TCRdb processed the 5' RACE reads again and assigns one entry to each CDR3 protein, with no DNA. The sample features about 120,000 distinct CDR3 sequences, with approximately 0.29% in its top ten. There are 15 residues in the CDR3. Germline values: CDR1 MDHEN, CDR2 SYDVKM. With respect to this clonotype: Its antigen is not known.

V gene TRBV28 combines with J gene TRBJ1-5. Material: naive CXCR3- CD8+ T cells from blood. This sample's subset: CD45RO-CCR7+CD27+CD95- naive CD8+ T cells lacking CXCR3 (TNR3-). The receptor comes from a human donor in good health. Some clones in this sample may be carry-over from other donors' samples. The CDR3 is CASSFYRGSNQPQHF.